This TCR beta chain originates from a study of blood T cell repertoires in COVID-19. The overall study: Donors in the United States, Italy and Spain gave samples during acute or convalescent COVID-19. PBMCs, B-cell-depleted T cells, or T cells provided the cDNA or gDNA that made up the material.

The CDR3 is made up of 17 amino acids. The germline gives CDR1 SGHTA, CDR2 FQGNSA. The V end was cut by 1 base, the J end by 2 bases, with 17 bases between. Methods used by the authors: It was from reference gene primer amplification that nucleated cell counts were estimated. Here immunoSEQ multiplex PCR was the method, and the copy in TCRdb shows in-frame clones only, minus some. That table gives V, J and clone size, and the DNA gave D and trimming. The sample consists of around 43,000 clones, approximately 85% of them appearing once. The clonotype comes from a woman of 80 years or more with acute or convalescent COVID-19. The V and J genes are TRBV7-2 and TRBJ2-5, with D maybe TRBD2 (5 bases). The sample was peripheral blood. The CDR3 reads CASSLVGPGGLQETQYF. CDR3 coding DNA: TGTGCCAGCAGCTTAGTTGGGCCTGGCGGACTTCAAGAGACCCAGTACTTC.